These T cell receptor beta chains were read from a single sample in a study of blood T cells in healthy people across ages. Via MiXCR, TCRdb re-called the 5' RACE reads, giving one row per CDR3 protein. The sample includes 750,000 to 950,000 distinct CDR3 sequences, under 30% of them seen just once. These same data were also listed under a study on T cells of mothers and their children.

The source material was blood. The receptors originated from a boy under 18 in good health. CDR3s include the opening cysteine and the closing phenylalanine or tryptophan. D genes are given only for firm matches. Size values are once, few and many counts, or a class for expanded clones, and some rows have none.

TRBV4-2	TRBD1	.	TRBJ1-1	TGTGCCAGCAGCCAAGATCGGGGACAGACCAGGAACACTGAAGCTTTCTTC	CASSQDRGQTRNTEAFF
TRBV30	.	.	TRBJ1-3	TGTGCCTGGAGTGACTCTGGAAACACCATATATTTT	CAWSDSGNTIYF
TRBV6-6	TRBD2	once	TRBJ2-3	TGTGCCAGCAGTTTGCCTAGCGGAAGCACAGATACGCAGTATTTT	CASSLPSGSTDTQYF
TRBV10-3	.	.	TRBJ2-7	TGTGCCATCAGTGAGTCACTCACCAGGGGACGCGAGCAGTACTTC	CAISESLTRGREQYF
TRBV12-3/TRBV12-4	.	.	TRBJ1-2	TGTGCCAGCTGGCTCTCAGGGTTCCGGAATGGCTACACCTTC	CASWLSGFRNGYTF
TRBV10-3	TRBD2	.	TRBJ2-5	TGTGCCATCAGTGACGCGGGGGAGAGGGAGACCCAGTACTTC	CAISDAGERETQYF
TRBV5-1	.	.	TRBJ2-1	TGCGCCAGCGAGGGGGTCGGGGGCTATGAGCAGTTCTTC	CASEGVGGYEQFF
TRBV12-3/TRBV12-4	.	.	TRBJ2-1	TGTGCCAGCAGTCCCCGGTTGAAGGGGGGAGCGAGTGAGCAGTTCTTC	CASSPRLKGGASEQFF
TRBV9	.	.	TRBJ2-1	TGTGCCAGCGCCCACAGGGACTACAATGAGCAGTTCTTC	CASAHRDYNEQFF
TRBV12-3/TRBV12-4	TRBD1	.	TRBJ2-1	TGTGCCAGCAGTTTCGGGGACAGGGGTTACAATGAGCAGTTCTTC	CASSFGDRGYNEQFF
TRBV7-6	.	few	TRBJ1-6	TGTGCCAGCAGCCTGCTGGTGAATTCACCCCTCCACTTT	CASSLLVNSPLHF
TRBV7-3	TRBD1	.	TRBJ1-1	TGTGCCAGCAGCTTATCGCAGGGGGCAATGACTGAAGCTTTCTTT	CASSLSQGAMTEAFF
TRBV9	.	few	TRBJ2-7	TGTGCCAGCAGCCCCGACGGGTTAAGCTCCTACGAGCAGTACTTC	CASSPDGLSSYEQYF
TRBV5-5	.	.	TRBJ2-3	TGTGCCAGCAGGGGTCTGGGGGAGCTTCCCACAGATACGCAGTATTTT	CASRGLGELPTDTQYF
TRBV29-1	TRBD1	.	TRBJ2-7	TGCAGCGTTGCTCAGGGGGCAGAGTCCTACGAGCAGTACTTC	CSVAQGAESYEQYF
TRBV30	TRBD1	few	TRBJ2-7	TGTGCCTGGACCCCTACTTCCGGGACAGAGAGCTCCTACGAGCAGTACTTC	CAWTPTSGTESSYEQYF
TRBV10-3	TRBD1	.	TRBJ2-1	TGTGCCATCAGTGAGTTAAGGGACAGCCCCTACAATGAGCAGTTCTTC	CAISELRDSPYNEQFF
TRBV4-1	TRBD1	.	TRBJ1-4	TGCGCCAGCAGCCAGTGGACAGGGGGCACTAATGAAAAACTGTTTTTT	CASSQWTGGTNEKLFF
TRBV7-2	.	.	TRBJ2-5	TGTGCCAGCAGCTTAGCGCTCAGCGGTGGGGAGACCCAGTACTTC	CASSLALSGGETQYF
TRBV20-1	.	few	TRBJ2-1	TGCAGTGCTAGAGAGGGGGCGGACAATGAGCAGTTCTTC	CSAREGADNEQFF
TRBV12-3/TRBV12-4	.	few	TRBJ1-4	TGTGCCAGCAGTTTAAGTCCAAGTGAAAAACTGTTTTTT	CASSLSPSEKLFF
TRBV7-3	.	many	TRBJ2-7	TGTGCCAGCAGCTTAACCACCGTAACAGTTTACGAGCAGTACTTC	CASSLTTVTVYEQYF
TRBV5-4	.	.	TRBJ2-1	TGTGCCAGCAGCTTGTTCAGGGAGACCTACAATGAGCAGTTCTTC	CASSLFRETYNEQFF
TRBV7-2	.	once	TRBJ2-3	TGTGCCAGCAGCTGGGGGGAACTACCGAGCACAGATACGCAGTATTTT	CASSWGELPSTDTQYF
TRBV12-3/TRBV12-4	.	few	TRBJ1-3	TGTGCCAGCACACTGGGGGGCTTCTCTGGAAACACCATATATTTT	CASTLGGFSGNTIYF
TRBV7-9	.	.	TRBJ1-4	TGTGCCAGCAGCTTCACAGGGTCTAATGAAAAACTGTTTTTT	CASSFTGSNEKLFF
TRBV7-2	TRBD2	many	TRBJ2-2	TGTGCCAGCAACAACGCGGGGGGACGCGGGGAGCTGTTTTTT	CASNNAGGRGELFF
TRBV5-1	TRBD2	few	TRBJ2-1	TGCGCCAGCAGCTTGGCGGCGAGCGGGGTGGGATCCTACAATGAGCAGTTCTTC	CASSLAASGVGSYNEQFF
TRBV3-1	.	.	TRBJ1-4	TGTGCCAGCAGCGGCCCCGGGACAAAGAATGAAAAACTGTTTTTT	CASSGPGTKNEKLFF
TRBV3-1	.	.	TRBJ2-1	TGTGCCAGCAGCCCTGGCTCGTACGTCGATGAGCAGTTCTTC	CASSPGSYVDEQFF
TRBV27	TRBD1	.	TRBJ1-5	TGTGCCAGCAGTAAAGGACAGGGGAATCAGCCCCAGCATTTT	CASSKGQGNQPQHF
TRBV3-1	.	once	TRBJ2-4	TGTGCCAGCAGCCACCCCAACAGGGGGGGGGCCAAAAACATTCAGTACTTC	CASSHPNRGGAKNIQYF
TRBV28	TRBD1	many	TRBJ1-4	TGTGCCAGCAGTTCCCTGACAGGGGGGGCTGAAAAACTGTTTTTT	CASSSLTGGAEKLFF
TRBV5-1	.	few	TRBJ1-6	TGCGCCAGCAGCTTGGGACAGAGAGATTCACCCCTCCACTTT	CASSLGQRDSPLHF
TRBV6-1	TRBD1	.	TRBJ2-2	TGTGCCAGCAGGGGACAGGGGGCAGTCGGGGAGCTGTTTTTT	CASRGQGAVGELFF